The 9 T cell receptor beta chains below were found in one sample sequenced in a study of T-cell memory formation after mild COVID-19. Via MiXCR, TCRdb re-called the 5' RACE reads, giving one row per CDR3 protein. The sample holds more than 400,000 distinct CDR3 sequences, roughly 18% seen once. Input material: PBMCs or a T cell subset sorted from them (not recorded which). All receptors come from an adult woman who had mild COVID-19 (a few samples of this study predate the infection). Cell type and time point are not known.

V and J are TRBV30 and TRBJ2-7; weak D call: TRBD2 (6 bases). V was cut by 3 bases and J by 3 bases, with 18 bases left in between. The CDR3 is 15 amino acids. Germline V gene lookup returns CDR1 GTSNPN and CDR2 SVGIG (reference sequence). CDR3 protein: CAWRYRGSGIYEQYF. CDR3 DNA sequence: TGTGCCTGGAGATACCGGGGTAGCGGCATCTACGAGCAGTACTTC.

The V call is TRBV12-3 or TRBV12-4, the J call TRBJ2-2, with D perhaps being TRBD1 or TRBD2 (6 bases each). This CDR3 spans 13 amino acids. Trimming stripped 5 bases from V and 6 bases from J, with 10 bases between. The CDR3 DNA reads TGTGCCAGCAGTAGAGGGGGGCCCGGGGAGCTGTTTTTT. Residues: CASSRGGPGELFF.

The chain combines TRBV27 with TRBJ1-2; 7 bases are shared with TRBD1. The germline CDR1 and CDR2 sequences are MNHEY and SMNVEV (reference sequence). This CDR3 region has 14 residues. The junction had 4 bases not matched to a gene; V was cut back by 2 bases and J by 4 bases. The CDR3 spells CASSLRDSTYGYTF. The DNA of the CDR3 is TGTGCCAGCAGTTTACGGGACAGCACCTATGGCTACACCTTC.

This clonotype was detected many times. The V call is TRBV7-2, the J call TRBJ1-5, with 7 bases lining up with TRBD1. Germline loops: CDR1 SGHTA, CDR2 FQGNSA. V shed 4 bases, J shed 2 bases, and the junction held 5 bases outside the gene matches. The CDR3 consists of 15 residues. CDR3 DNA: TGTGCCAGCAGCTCCGGGACAGCCCGCAATCAGCCCCAGCATTTT. This translates into CASSSGTARNQPQHF.

This clonotype has only a few counts. This rearrangement joins TRBV20-1 to TRBJ1-1; no firm D call. The CDR3 runs to 12 residues. The V end was cut by 3 bases, the J end by 8 bases, with 13 bases between. Germline V gene lookup returns CDR1 DFQATT and CDR2 SNEGSKA (reference sequence). The CDR3 nucleotides read TGCAGTGCTAGTCCCCAGGATCTCGAAGCTTTCTTT. This gives the protein CSASPQDLEAFF.

This sequence joins TRBV18 and TRBJ2-5, with 10 bases fitting TRBD2. Germline lookup yields CDR1 KGHSH and CDR2 LQKENI. Germline trimming cut 4 bases from V and 7 bases from J; bases unmatched to any gene: 15. This CDR3 region has 17 residues. The CDR3 bases are TGTGCCAGCTCACACAGTGGACTAGCGGAGTCCCCGTGGACCCAGTACTTC. This translates into CASSHSGLAESPWTQYF.

This clonotype came up a few times. The J gene is TRBJ1-1, the V gene TRBV29-1; 10 nucleotides agree with TRBD1. Germline CDR1 SQVTM, CDR2 ANQGSEA. With V trimmed by 3 bases and J by 1 base, 8 bases remained unmatched. The CDR3 is 16 residues long. CDR3 sequence (DNA): TGCAGCGTTGACGGGGACAGGGGCCTAGGGAACACTGAAGCTTTCTTT. Residues: CSVDGDRGLGNTEAFF.

This clonotype turned up a few times. This chain connects TRBV18 to TRBJ1-1; the match to TRBD1 covers 9 bases. V shed 3 bases, J shed 5 bases, and the junction held 4 bases outside the gene matches. This CDR3 spans 14 amino acids. Germline V CDR1 and CDR2: KGHSH, LQKENI. The CDR3 DNA is TGTGCCAGCTCACCCACCGGGACAGGGACTGAAGCTTTCTTT. It codes for CASSPTGTGTEAFF.

The chain carries TRBV7-9 and TRBJ1-1, with no clear D. This CDR3 is 15 amino acids long. The V gene's germline CDR1 is SEHNR and CDR2 FQNEAQ (reference sequence). V was clipped by 2 bases and J by 0 bases, with 10 bases between them. The CDR3 here is CASSLPGSLNTEAFF. In nucleotides, the CDR3 is TGTGCCAGCAGCTTACCCGGCTCTTTGAACACTGAAGCTTTCTTT.